The present T cell receptor beta chain was sequenced within a study of shared clonotypes between healthy human individuals. In the study overall: Per donor, CD8 memory used one plate, CD8 naive used two, CD4 memory used three and CD4 naive used three.

V was clipped by 0 bases and J by 4 bases; unmatched bases: 10. The length of the CDR3 is 17 residues. In germline, CDR1 is SGHNT, CDR2 YYREEE (reference sequence). The repertoire was sequenced with immunoSEQ multiplex PCR; TCRdb's copy has only in-frame clones and lacks some. There are more than 900,000 clones in the sample; about four fifths occur only once, and 0.55% to 0.7% lies in the top ten. The sequence was collected from a man younger than 35 in good health. Some clones in this sample may be carry-over from other donors' samples. This chain connects TRBV5-4 to TRBJ2-5; TRBD2 aligns across 9 bases. Sequencing was performed on memory CD4+ T cells from PBMCs. Stated subset: CD45RA-negative fraction. DNA of the CDR3: TGTGCCAGCAGCTTGGAGGGCGGCGGGAGGGCCAGAGAGACCCAGTACTTC. Protein: CASSLEGGGRARETQYF.